This T cell receptor (beta chain) was identified in a study of early T cells in non-severe SARS-CoV-2 infection. Unique molecular identifiers were affixed to single, distinct cDNA molecules. Via MiXCR, TCRdb re-called the 5' RACE reads, giving one row per CDR3 protein. The sample records approximately 56,000 distinct CDR3 sequences, 9.5% to 11% being singletons. V lost 5 bases to trimming and J lost 1 base; unmatched junction nucleotides: 10. The CDR3 extends over 16 amino acids. This clonotype appeared many times. The chain has TRBV12-3 or TRBV12-4 and TRBJ1-1; 7 bases align to TRBD1. Sequencing was performed on whole blood. The TCR sequence derives from an adult who was a healthcare worker with PCR-confirmed SARS-CoV-2 infection or an uninfected control (not recorded which). CDR3 nucleotide sequence: TGTGCCAGCAGTGACCCCGGGACAGATTCGAACACTGAAGCTTTCTTT. Amino acid sequence: CASSDPGTDSNTEAFF.